The clone carrying this TCR beta chain was counted at least ten times. This entry is derived from a study of spatial heterogeneity in lung cancer. Per the germline V gene, CDR1 is LNHDA and CDR2 is SQIVND (reference sequence). The CDR3 has 15 amino acids. V gave up 0 bases and J gave up 5 bases; unmatched junction bases: 6. Every cDNA TCR molecule received its own unique molecular identifier. TCRdb re-analysed the 5' RACE reads in MiXCR, keeping a single row per CDR3 protein. This sample has 7,000 or so distinct CDR3 sequences; roughly 5% occur once, and the top ten carry 6.5% to 10%. Time point here: sample taken at primary tumor resection. Unsorted whole RNA samples from tumor, nontumor lung or frozen PBMC were sequenced. Donors were about 70 untreated early-stage non-small cell lung cancer patients.

The receptor comes from a female donor with early-stage non-small cell lung cancer. The specimen was normal lung tissue next to the tumor, collected at surgery. V gene TRBV19 combines with J gene TRBJ2-7; 8 positions agree with TRBD1. As DNA, the CDR3 is TGTGCCAGTAGTATAGACCCGACAGGGGAGGACGAGCAGTACTTC. This encodes CASSIDPTGEDEQYF.